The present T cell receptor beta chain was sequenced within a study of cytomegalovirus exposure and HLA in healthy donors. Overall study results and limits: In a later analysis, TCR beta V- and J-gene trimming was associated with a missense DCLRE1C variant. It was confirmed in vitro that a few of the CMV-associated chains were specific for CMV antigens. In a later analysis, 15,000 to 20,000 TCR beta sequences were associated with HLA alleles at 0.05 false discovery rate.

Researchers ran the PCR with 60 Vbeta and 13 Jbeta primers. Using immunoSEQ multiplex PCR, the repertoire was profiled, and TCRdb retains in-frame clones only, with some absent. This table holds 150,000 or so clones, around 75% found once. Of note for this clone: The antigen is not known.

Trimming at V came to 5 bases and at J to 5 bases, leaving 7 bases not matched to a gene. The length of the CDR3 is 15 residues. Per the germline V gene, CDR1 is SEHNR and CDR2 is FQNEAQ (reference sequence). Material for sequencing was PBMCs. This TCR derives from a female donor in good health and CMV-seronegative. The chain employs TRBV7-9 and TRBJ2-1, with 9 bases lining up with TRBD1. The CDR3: CASSVGQGTNNEQFF. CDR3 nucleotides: TGTGCCAGCAGCGTTGGACAGGGGACTAACAATGAGCAGTTCTTC.